This T cell receptor beta chain was recorded in a study of T-cell memory formation after mild COVID-19. MiXCR was run by TCRdb on the 5' RACE reads, yielding one entry per CDR3 protein. The table shows a few hundred thousand distinct CDR3 sequences, with around 25% occurring only once. Trimming removed 5 bases from V and 3 bases from J; junction bases left unmatched: 6. Germline V gene data show CDR1 as LNHDA and CDR2 as SQIVND (reference sequence). The CDR3 is made up of 14 amino acids. Sequencing input: PBMCs or a T cell subset sorted from them (not recorded which). The rearrangement links TRBV19 to TRBJ1-2, with TRBD1 matching over 7 bases. The sequence was obtained from an adult woman who had mild COVID-19 (a few samples of this study predate the infection). Cell type and time point are not known. For the CDR3, the DNA is TGTGCCAGTAGTCTTCGACAGGGAGACTATGGCTACACCTTC. Amino acids: CASSLRQGDYGYTF.